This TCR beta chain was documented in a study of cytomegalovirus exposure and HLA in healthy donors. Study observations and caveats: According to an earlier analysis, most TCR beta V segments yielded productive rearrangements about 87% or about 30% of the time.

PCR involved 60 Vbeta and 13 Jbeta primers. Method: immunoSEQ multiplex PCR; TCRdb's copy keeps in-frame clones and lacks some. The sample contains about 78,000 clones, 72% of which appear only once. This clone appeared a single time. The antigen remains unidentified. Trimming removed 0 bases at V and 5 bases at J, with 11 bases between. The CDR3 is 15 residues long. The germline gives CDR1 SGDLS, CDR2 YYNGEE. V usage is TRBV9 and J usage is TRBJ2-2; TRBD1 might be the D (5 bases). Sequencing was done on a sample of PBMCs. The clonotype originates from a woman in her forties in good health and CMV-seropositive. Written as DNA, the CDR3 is TGTGCCAGCAGCGTAGTAGGGGCTGGAACCGGGGAGCTGTTTTTT. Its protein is CASSVVGAGTGELFF.